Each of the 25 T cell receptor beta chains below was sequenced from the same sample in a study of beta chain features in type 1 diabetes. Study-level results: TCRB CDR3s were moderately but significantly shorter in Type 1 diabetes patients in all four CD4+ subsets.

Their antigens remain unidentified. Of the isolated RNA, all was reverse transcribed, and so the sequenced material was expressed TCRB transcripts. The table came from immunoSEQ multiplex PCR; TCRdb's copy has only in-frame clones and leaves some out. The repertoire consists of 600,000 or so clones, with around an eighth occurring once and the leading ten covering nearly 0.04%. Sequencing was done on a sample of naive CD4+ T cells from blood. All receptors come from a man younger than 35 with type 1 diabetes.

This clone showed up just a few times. CDR3 loop: CASKPSGNEQFF. CDR3 nucleotides: TGTGCCAGCAAACCCTCGGGGAATGAGCAGTTCTTC. The rearrangement links TRBV28 to TRBJ2-1; possibly TRBD2 for D (5 bases). Trimming stripped 7 bases from V and 7 bases from J, with 11 bases between. The CDR3 totals 12 residues. In germline, CDR1 is MDHEN, CDR2 SYDVKM.

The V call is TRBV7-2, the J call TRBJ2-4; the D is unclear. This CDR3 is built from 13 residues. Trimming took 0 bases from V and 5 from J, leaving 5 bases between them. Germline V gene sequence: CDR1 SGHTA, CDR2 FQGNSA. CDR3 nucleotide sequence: TGTGCCAGCAGCTTAGCCGCCGAAAACATTCAGTACTTC. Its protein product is CASSLAAENIQYF.

The CDR3 bases are TGTGCCAGCAGCTCAAGTCCTCGACTTCAGTATTTT. The encoded protein is CASSSSPRLQYF. This chain links TRBV13 with TRBJ2-3; D call uncertain. The CDR3 totals 12 residues. The V end lost 4 bases, the J end lost 12 bases, and 14 bases lay between the germline ends. Germline V CDR1 and CDR2: PRHDT, FYEKMQ (reference sequence). Filled out from reference TRBV13 and TRBJ2-3, the complete variable domain reads AAGVIQSPRHLIKEKRETATLKCYPIPRHDTVYWYQQGPGQDPQFLISFYEKMQSDKGSIPDRFSAQQFSDYHSELNMSSLELGDSALYFCASSSSPRLQYFGPGTRLTVL.

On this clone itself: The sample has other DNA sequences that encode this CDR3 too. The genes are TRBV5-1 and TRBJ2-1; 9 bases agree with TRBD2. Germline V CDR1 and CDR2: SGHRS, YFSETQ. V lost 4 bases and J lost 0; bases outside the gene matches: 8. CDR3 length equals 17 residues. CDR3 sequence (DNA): TGCGCCAGCAGCCTTGACCTAGCGGGGAGCTCCTACAATGAGCAGTTCTTC. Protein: CASSLDLAGSSYNEQFF.

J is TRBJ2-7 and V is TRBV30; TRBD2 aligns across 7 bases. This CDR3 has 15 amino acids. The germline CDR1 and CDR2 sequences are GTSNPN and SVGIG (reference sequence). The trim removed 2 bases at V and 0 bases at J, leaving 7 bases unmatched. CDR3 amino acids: CAWSKTSFPSYEQYF. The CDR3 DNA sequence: TGTGCCTGGAGTAAGACTAGCTTCCCCTCCTACGAGCAGTACTTC.

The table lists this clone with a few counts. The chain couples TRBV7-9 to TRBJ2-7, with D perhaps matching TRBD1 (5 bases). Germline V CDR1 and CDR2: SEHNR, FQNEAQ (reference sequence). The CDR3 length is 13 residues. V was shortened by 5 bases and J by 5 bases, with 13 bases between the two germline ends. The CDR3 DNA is TGTGCCAGCAGCACCAGGGTCCTCGACGAGCAGTACTTC. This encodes CASSTRVLDEQYF.

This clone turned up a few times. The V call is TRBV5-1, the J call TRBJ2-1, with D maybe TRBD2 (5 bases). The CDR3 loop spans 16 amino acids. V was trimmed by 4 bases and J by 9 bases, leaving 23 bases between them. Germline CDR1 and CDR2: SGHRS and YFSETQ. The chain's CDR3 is CASSPYPSPRGTEQFF. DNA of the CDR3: TGCGCCAGCAGCCCGTACCCTAGCCCCCGGGGTACTGAGCAGTTCTTC.

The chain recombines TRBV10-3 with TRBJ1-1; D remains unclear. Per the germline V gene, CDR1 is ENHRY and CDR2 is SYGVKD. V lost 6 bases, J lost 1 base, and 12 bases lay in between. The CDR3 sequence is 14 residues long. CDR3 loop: CAISQDGGNTEAFF. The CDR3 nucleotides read TGTGCCATCAGCCAGGACGGAGGGAACACTGAAGCTTTCTTT.

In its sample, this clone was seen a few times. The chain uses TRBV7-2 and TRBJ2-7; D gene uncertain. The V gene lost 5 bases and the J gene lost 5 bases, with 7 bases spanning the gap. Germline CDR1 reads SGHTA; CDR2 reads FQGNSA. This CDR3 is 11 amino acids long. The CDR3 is CASSLYHEQYF. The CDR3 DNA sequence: TGTGCCAGCAGCCTATACCACGAGCAGTACTTC.

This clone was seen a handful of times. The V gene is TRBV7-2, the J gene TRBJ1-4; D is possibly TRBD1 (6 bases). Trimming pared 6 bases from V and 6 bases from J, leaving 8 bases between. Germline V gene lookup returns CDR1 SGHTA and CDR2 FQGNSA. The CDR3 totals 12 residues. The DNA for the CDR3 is TGTGCCAGCAGAAAGGGGGATGAAAAACTGTTTTTT. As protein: CASRKGDEKLFF. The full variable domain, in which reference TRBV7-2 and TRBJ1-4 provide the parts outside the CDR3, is GAGVSQSPSNKVTEKGKDVELRCDPISGHTALYWYRQSLGQGLEFLIYFQGNSAPDKSGLPSDRFSAERTGGSVSTLTIQRTQQEDSAVYLCASRKGDEKLFFGSGTQLSVL.

The CDR3 DNA is TGTGCCAGCAGCGCTTCCCCGAACCCTACTAGCGGGGGGACCCAGTACTTC. It specifies CASSASPNPTSGGTQYF. The chain employs TRBV9 and TRBJ2-5; TRBD2 matches 11 bases. Germline CDR1 reads SGDLS; CDR2 reads YYNGEE. The V gene end was trimmed by 3 bases and the J gene end by 7 bases; junction bases not matched to a gene: 14. The CDR3 runs 17 residues.

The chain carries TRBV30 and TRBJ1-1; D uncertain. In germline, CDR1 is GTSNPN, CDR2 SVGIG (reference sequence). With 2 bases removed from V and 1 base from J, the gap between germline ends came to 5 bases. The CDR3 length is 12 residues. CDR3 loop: CAWSFSNTEAFF. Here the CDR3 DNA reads TGTGCCTGGAGTTTTTCGAACACTGAAGCTTTCTTT.

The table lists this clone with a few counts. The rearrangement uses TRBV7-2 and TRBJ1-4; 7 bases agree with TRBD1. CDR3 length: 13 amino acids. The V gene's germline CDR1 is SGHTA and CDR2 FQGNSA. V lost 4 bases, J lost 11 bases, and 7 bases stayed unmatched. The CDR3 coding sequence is TGTGCCAGCAGCTCCGAGACAGGGAGGAAACTGTTTTTT. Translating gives CASSSETGRKLFF.

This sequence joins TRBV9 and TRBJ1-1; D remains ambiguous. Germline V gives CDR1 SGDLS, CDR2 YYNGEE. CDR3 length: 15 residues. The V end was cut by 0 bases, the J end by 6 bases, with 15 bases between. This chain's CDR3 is CASSVGGFSTAEAFF. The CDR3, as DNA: TGTGCCAGCAGCGTAGGAGGATTCTCTACGGCTGAAGCTTTCTTT.

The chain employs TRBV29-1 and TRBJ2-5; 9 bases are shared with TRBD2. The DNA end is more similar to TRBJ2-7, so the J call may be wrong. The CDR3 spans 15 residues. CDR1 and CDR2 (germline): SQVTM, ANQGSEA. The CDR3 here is CSVEGREGPPYEQYF. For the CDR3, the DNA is TGCAGCGTTGAGGGGCGGGAGGGCCCGCCCTACGAGCAGTACTTC.

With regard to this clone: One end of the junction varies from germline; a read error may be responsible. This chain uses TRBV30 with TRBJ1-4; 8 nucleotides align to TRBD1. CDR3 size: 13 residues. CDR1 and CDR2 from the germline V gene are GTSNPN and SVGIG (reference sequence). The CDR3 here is CAWDTDQGARSRF. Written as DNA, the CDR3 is TGTGCCTGGGATACCGATCAGGGGGCGCGGTCTCGATTT.

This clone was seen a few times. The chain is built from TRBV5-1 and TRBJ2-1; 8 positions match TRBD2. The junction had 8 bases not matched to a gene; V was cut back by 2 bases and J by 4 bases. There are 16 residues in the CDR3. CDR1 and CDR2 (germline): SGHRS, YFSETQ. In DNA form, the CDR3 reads TGCGCCAGCAGCTTTCGGGAGGGAGTAGGGTACAATGAGCAGTTCTTC. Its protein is CASSFREGVGYNEQFF.

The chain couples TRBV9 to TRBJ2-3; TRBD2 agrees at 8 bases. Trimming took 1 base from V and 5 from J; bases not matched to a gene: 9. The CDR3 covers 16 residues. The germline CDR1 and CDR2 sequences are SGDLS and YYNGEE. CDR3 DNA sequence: TGTGCCAGCAGCGTAAATACGGGGGGGCCAGGAGATACGCAGTATTTT. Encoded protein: CASSVNTGGPGDTQYF.

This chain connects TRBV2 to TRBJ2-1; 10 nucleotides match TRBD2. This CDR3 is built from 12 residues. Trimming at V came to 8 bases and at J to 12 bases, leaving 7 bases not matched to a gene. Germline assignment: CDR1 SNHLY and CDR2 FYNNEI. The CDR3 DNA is TGTGCCAGCCAAATTGGGACTAGCGTGCAGTTCTTC. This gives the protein CASQIGTSVQFF. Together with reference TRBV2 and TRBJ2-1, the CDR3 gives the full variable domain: EPEVTQTPSHQVTQMGQEVILRCVPISNHLYFYWYRQILGQKVEFLVSFYNNEISEKSEIFDDQFSVERPDGSNFTLKIRSTKLEDSAMYFCASQIGTSVQFFGPGTRLTVL.

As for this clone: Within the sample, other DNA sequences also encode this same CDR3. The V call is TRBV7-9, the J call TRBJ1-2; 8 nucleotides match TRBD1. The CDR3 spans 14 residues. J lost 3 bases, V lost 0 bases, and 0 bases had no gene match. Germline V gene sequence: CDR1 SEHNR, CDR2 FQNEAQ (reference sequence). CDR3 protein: CASSLAQGDYGYTF. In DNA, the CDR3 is TGTGCCAGCAGCTTAGCACAGGGGGACTATGGCTACACCTTC.

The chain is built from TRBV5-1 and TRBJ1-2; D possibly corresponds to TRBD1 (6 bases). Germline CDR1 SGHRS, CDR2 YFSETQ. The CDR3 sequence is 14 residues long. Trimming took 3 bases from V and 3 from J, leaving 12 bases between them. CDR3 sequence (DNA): TGCGCCAGCAGCTCCGTCGCAGGGGACTATGGCTACACCTTC. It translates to CASSSVAGDYGYTF.

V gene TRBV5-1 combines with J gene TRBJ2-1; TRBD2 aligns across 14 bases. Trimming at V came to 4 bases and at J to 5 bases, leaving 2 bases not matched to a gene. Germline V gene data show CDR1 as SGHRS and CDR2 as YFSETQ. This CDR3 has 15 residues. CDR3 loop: CASSMGLAGDNEQFF. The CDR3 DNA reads TGCGCCAGCAGCATGGGACTAGCGGGAGACAATGAGCAGTTCTTC.

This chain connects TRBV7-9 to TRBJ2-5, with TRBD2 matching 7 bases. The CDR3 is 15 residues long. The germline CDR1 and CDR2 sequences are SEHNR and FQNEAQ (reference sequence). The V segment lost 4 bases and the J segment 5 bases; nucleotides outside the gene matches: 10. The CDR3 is CASSSEGLGVETQYF. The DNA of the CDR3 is TGTGCCAGCAGCTCGGAAGGACTAGGAGTCGAGACCCAGTACTTC.

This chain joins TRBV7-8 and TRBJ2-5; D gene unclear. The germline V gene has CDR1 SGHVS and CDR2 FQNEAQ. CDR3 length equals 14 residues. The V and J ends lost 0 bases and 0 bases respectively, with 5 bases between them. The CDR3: CASSLADNQETQYF. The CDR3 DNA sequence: TGTGCCAGCAGCTTAGCCGACAACCAAGAGACCCAGTACTTC.

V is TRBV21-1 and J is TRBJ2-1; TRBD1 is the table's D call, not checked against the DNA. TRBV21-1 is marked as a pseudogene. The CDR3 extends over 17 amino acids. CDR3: CASSKRRQGETDNEQFF. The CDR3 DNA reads TGTGCCAGCAGCAAGAGGCGACAGGGGGAAACCGACAATGAGCAGTTCTTC.